This T cell receptor (beta chain) was obtained from a study of OX40 agonist ivuxolimab in advanced cancers. General study points: CD8+ T cells showed, on average, more clonal expansion than CD4+ cells. Among the lowest peripheral clonal expansion occurred in 0.1-3.0 mg/kg partial responders.

To note about this clone: No antigen is known for it.

Measured with immunoSEQ multiplex PCR; TCRdb has only the in-frame clones, and not every one. The table lists some 50,000 clones, about 89% of them singletons. The germline CDR1 and CDR2 sequences are SQVTM and ANQGSEA. V gave up 1 base and J gave up 8 bases, with 20 bases separating them. The CDR3 consists of 15 residues. The V call is TRBV29-1, the J call TRBJ1-2; no definite D call. The TCR sequence derives from an adult with an advanced solid tumor such as melanoma, head and neck, liver or kidney cancer. The sequences come from CD4+ or CD8+ T cells sorted from blood, collected in a trial of the OX40 agonist ivuxolimab. This CDR3 reads CSVEVRTYGEGGYTF. In nucleotides, the CDR3 is TGCAGCGTTGAAGTGCGCACGTATGGCGAGGGCGGCTACACCTTC.